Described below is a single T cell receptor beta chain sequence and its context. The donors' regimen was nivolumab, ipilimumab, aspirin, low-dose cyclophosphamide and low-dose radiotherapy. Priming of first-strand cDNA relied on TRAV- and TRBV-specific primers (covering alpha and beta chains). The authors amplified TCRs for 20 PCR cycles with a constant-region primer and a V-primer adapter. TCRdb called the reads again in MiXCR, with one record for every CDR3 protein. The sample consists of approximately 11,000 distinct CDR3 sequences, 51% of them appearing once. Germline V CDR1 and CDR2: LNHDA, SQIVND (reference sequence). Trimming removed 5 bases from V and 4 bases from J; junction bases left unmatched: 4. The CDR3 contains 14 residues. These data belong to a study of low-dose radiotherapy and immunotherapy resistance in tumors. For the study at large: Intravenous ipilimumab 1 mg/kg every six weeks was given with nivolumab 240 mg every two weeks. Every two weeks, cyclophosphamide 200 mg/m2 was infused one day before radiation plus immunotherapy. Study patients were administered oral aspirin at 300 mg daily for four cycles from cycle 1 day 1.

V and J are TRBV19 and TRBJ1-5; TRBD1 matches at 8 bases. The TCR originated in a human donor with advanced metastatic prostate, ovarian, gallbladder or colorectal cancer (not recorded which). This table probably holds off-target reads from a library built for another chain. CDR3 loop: CASSHTGGNQPQHF. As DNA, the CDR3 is TGTGCCAGTAGTCACACAGGGGGGAATCAGCCCCAGCATTTT. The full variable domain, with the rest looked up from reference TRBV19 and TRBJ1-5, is DGGITQSPKYLFRKEGQNVTLSCEQNLNHDAMYWYRQDPGQGLRLIYYSQIVNDFQKGDIAEGYSVSREKKESFPLTVTSAQKNPTAFYLCASSHTGGNQPQHFGDGTRLSIL.